This T cell receptor delta chain derives from a study of gamma-delta T cells after stem cell transplantation. This clone is categorized as medium-sized. TCRdb reanalysed the RT-PCR reads via CATT. The sample comprises over 2,500 delta-chain clones, 1.9% of which are singletons, and 12% rests with the top ten. CDR3 length: 17 residues. V lost 3 bases, J lost 0 bases, and 10 bases stayed unmatched. Germline V gene data show CDR1 as GEAIGNYY and CDR2 as EKD. The TCR sequence derives from a human donor. It is not recorded whose cells these are; they may come from a transplant donor. The sequenced sample consisted of gamma-delta T cells. The V and J genes are TRDV2 and TRDJ1, with 9 bases fitting TRDD3. This chain's CDR3 is CACDSILGDRNTDKLIF. The CDR3 DNA follows: TGTGCCTGTGACTCCATACTGGGGGACCGAAACACCGATAAACTCATCTTT.